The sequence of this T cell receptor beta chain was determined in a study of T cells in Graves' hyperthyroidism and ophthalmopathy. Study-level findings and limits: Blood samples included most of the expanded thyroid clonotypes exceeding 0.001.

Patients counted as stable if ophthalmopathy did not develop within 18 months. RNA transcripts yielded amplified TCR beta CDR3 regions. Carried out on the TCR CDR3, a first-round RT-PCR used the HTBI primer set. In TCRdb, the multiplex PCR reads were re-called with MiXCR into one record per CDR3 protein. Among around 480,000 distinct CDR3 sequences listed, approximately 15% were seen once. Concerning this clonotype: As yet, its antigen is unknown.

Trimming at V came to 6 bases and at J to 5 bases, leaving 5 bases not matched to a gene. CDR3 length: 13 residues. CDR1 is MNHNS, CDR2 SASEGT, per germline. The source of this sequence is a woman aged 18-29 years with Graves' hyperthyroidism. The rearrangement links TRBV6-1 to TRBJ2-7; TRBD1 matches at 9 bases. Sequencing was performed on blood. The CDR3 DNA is TGTGCCAGCAGCTCGGACAGGGGCCACGAGCAGTACGTC. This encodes CASSSDRGHEQYV.